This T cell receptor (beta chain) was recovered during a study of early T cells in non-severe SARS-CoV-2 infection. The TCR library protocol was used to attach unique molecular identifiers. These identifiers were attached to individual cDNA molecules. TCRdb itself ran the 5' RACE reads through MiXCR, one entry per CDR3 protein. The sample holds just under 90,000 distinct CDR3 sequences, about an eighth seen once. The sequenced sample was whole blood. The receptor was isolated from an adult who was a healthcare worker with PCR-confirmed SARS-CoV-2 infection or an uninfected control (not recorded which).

This CDR3 reads CSVGGLGNTEAFF. The CDR3 coding sequence is TGCAGCGTTGGGGGACTTGGGAACACTGAAGCTTTCTTT. This chain joins TRBV29-1 and TRBJ1-1; maybe TRBD1 (5 bases). Per germline, CDR1 SQVTM and CDR2 ANQGSEA. The CDR3 is made up of 13 amino acids. V was pared by 4 bases and J by 1 base, with 10 bases between. Based on the CDR3 plus reference TRBV29-1 and TRBJ1-1, the full variable domain is SAVISQKPSRDICQRGTSLTIQCQVDSQVTMMFWYRQQPGQSLTLIATANQGSEATYESGFVIDKFPISRPNLTFSTLTVSNMSPEDSSIYLCSVGGLGNTEAFFGQGTRLTVV.